Following are 12 T cell receptor beta chains from one sample sequenced in a study of T cells in Graves' hyperthyroidism and ophthalmopathy. The source material, RNA transcripts, was used to amplify TCR beta CDR3 regions. The HTBI primer set served for first-round RT-PCR of the TCR CDR3. TCRdb redid the calling of the multiplex PCR reads with MiXCR, one entry per CDR3 protein. The sample includes 300,000 to 400,000 distinct CDR3 sequences, around 14% of them seen just once. Sequenced sample: blood. The source of these receptors is a woman aged 60-75 years with Graves' hyperthyroidism.

The chain uses TRBV19 and TRBJ2-7, with a possible D match to TRBD2 (6 bases). The germline CDR1 and CDR2 sequences are LNHDA and SQIVND (reference sequence). V dropped 8 bases and J dropped 2 bases, with 10 bases sitting between them. The CDR3 is made up of 12 amino acids. Here the CDR3 DNA reads TGTGCCAGTGGTTCGGGAGCCTACGAGCAGTACTTC. Translating it yields CASGSGAYEQYF. The full variable domain, rest sourced from reference TRBV19 and TRBJ2-7, is DGGITQSPKYLFRKEGQNVTLSCEQNLNHDAMYWYRQDPGQGLRLIYYSQIVNDFQKGDIAEGYSVSREKKESFPLTVTSAQKNPTAFYLCASGSGAYEQYFGPGTRLTVT.

At least ten counts were recorded for this clonotype. The gene calls are TRBV12-3 or TRBV12-4 and TRBJ2-1; TRBD1 matches at 12 bases. The CDR3 runs 16 residues. The junction had 11 bases not matched to a gene; V was cut back by 1 base and J by 13 bases. Here the CDR3 DNA reads TGTGCCAGCAGTTTAGAGGGGACAGGGGGCTCGCCTTCTCAGTTCTTC. It yields the protein CASSLEGTGGSPSQFF.

This clonotype has ten or more counts. The V call is TRBV4-2, the J call TRBJ1-1; possibly TRBD1 for D (5 bases). The CDR3 contains 15 residues. Trimming cost V 2 bases and J 5 bases, with 15 bases left between them. In germline, CDR1 is LGHNA, CDR2 YNFKEQ. The CDR3 sequence: CASSQPGPGGTEAFF. CDR3 in DNA: TGTGCCAGCAGCCAACCGGGACCGGGCGGGACTGAAGCTTTCTTT.

This clonotype was picked up many times. The genes are TRBV5-1 and TRBJ2-3; TRBD1 might be the D (6 bases). Germline CDR1 is SGHRS and CDR2 is YFSETQ. The V and J ends lost 3 bases and 5 bases respectively, with 7 bases between them. The CDR3 covers 12 residues. CDR3 sequence: CASSWGRDTQYF. The DNA of the CDR3 is TGCGCCAGCAGCTGGGGGCGAGATACGCAGTATTTT.

This clonotype was recorded many times. The junction shows a germline mismatch at one end, possibly a read error. The chain recombines TRBV7-2 with TRBJ2-1; no definite D call. This CDR3 has 12 amino acids. Germline V gene lookup returns CDR1 SGHTA and CDR2 FQGNSA. The CDR3 sequence: CASSLGYNEQFF. CDR3 coding DNA: TGCGCCAGCAGCTTGGGGTACAATGAGCAGTTCTTC. The complete variable domain, with remaining parts taken from reference TRBV7-2 and TRBJ2-1, reads GAGVSQSPSNKVTEKGKDVELRCDPISGHTALYWYRQSLGQGLEFLIYFQGNSAPDKSGLPSDRFSAERTGGSVSTLTIQRTQQEDSAVYLCASSLGYNEQFFGPGTRLTVL.

This clonotype was seen ten or more times. CDR3 DNA: TGTGCCAGCAGCTTAGAGGCGCTCACAGATACGCAGTATTTT. This translates into CASSLEALTDTQYF. The V and J genes are TRBV11-3 and TRBJ2-3; no clear D gene. Per the germline V gene, CDR1 is SGHNT and CDR2 is YENEEA. The length of the CDR3 is 14 residues. The V and J ends lost 0 bases and 2 bases respectively, with 6 bases between them.

V usage is TRBV7-2 and J usage is TRBJ2-1; 7 positions match TRBD2. Trimming took 0 bases from V and 7 from J; bases not matched to a gene: 3. This CDR3 region has 14 residues. Germline-derived CDR1 and CDR2 are SGHTA and FQGNSA. CDR3 region: CASSLAAGANEQFF. In nucleotides, the CDR3 is TGTGCCAGCAGCTTAGCGGCGGGAGCAAATGAGCAGTTCTTC.

This clonotype was counted ten times or more. The chain couples TRBV6-1 to TRBJ2-7, with 16 bases fitting TRBD2. The CDR3 length is 18 residues. V shed 6 bases and J 5 bases; nucleotides not matched to a gene: 13. Germline V gene sequence: CDR1 MNHNS, CDR2 SASEGT. CDR3 coding DNA: TGTGCCAGCAGATCTCCGGGACTAGCGGGAGGGCCCAGCGACGAGCAGTACTTC. Translated: CASRSPGLAGGPSDEQYF.

In this sample, this clonotype turned up many times. J is TRBJ2-7 and V is TRBV27; 10 bases map to TRBD1. Germline V gene sequence: CDR1 MNHEY, CDR2 SMNVEV (reference sequence). V lost 4 bases and J lost 2; bases outside the gene matches: 5. CDR3 length: 15 residues. CDR3 bases: TGTGCCAGCAGTTCGGGAGGGACAGGGGCCTACGAGCAGTACTTC. Its translation is CASSSGGTGAYEQYF.

This clonotype showed up many times. The chain joins TRBV28 to TRBJ2-7; 10 nucleotides match TRBD2. The CDR3 spans 16 residues. Trimming at V came to 8 bases and at J to 4 bases, leaving 14 bases not matched to a gene. Germline-derived CDR1 and CDR2 are MDHEN and SYDVKM. This CDR3 is CASCGLAVSGDYEQYF. As DNA, the CDR3 is TGTGCCAGCTGCGGACTAGCGGTCTCGGGGGATTACGAGCAGTACTTC.

For this clonotype: This may be a read error, as it is one base from a much larger clone. The CDR3 DNA reads TGTGCCAGCAGCCAATACACGTATGGGGGCGAGGGCTACACCTTC. This encodes CASSQYTYGGEGYTF. This chain links TRBV3-1 with TRBJ1-2; D is perhaps TRBD1 (6 bases). CDR1 is LGHDT and CDR2 is YNNKEL in the germline V gene (reference sequence). This CDR3 spans 15 amino acids. V lost 2 bases, J lost 8 bases, and 18 bases lay in between.

This clonotype was seen many times. This chain uses TRBV10-3 with TRBJ2-1; a weak D match, TRBD2 (5 bases). Deletions cut 8 bases from V and 7 bases from J, with 18 bases between. Germline assignment: CDR1 ENHRY and CDR2 SYGVKD. The CDR3 is 14 amino acids. The CDR3 spells CAIDAGAGENEQFF. CDR3 DNA sequence: TGTGCCATCGATGCGGGCGCCGGGGAAAATGAGCAGTTCTTC.